These 2 T cell receptor beta chains were all obtained from the same sample, sequenced in a study of blood T cells in healthy people across ages. Combining a sample-barcoded 5' primer with a J-beta primer mix, a second PCR ran for about 6 to 11 cycles. Using its own MiXCR run on the 5' RACE reads, TCRdb lists one record per CDR3 protein. In the table there are 850,000 to 950,000 distinct CDR3 sequences, 29% of which are singletons. The sample consisted of blood. These receptors were collected from a woman over 75 in good health.

This clonotype was seen at least ten times. This chain links TRBV15 with TRBJ2-5, with a possible D match to TRBD2 (6 bases). Per the germline V gene, CDR1 is LNHNV and CDR2 is YYDKDF (reference sequence). V was pared by 5 bases and J by 2 bases, with 9 bases between. CDR3 length equals 13 residues. CDR3 region: CATSPGGQETQYF. The DNA for the CDR3 is TGTGCCACCAGCCCCGGGGGTCAAGAGACCCAGTACTTC.

This clonotype was seen only a few times. This chain uses TRBV10-3 with TRBJ1-1, with a possible D match to TRBD1 (5 bases). There are 15 residues in the CDR3. V was trimmed by 3 bases and J by 0 bases, leaving 11 bases between them. The germline gives CDR1 ENHRY, CDR2 SYGVKD. CDR3 coding DNA: TGTGCCATCAGTGATTGGGGGGGGATGAACACTGAAGCTTTCTTT. This gives the protein CAISDWGGMNTEAFF.